The 20 T cell receptor beta chains below were found in one sample sequenced in a study of T cell responses to AZD1222 COVID-19 vaccine (dated by TCRdb to the early 2020s). According to the study, the label for this sample's time point signals: baseline before first vaccination. Receptor amplification or capture employed the immunoSEQ multiplex PCR assay. Held by TCRdb, this immuneACCESS table contains in-frame sequences only and omits some clones. Under half of the omission traces to an unresolved V gene where checked; the cause of the rest is unknown. The sample profile shows about 90,000 clones; over 75% of them were found once. The ten largest clones represent roughly 5.2% of the sample. The material was peripheral blood, obtained on day 0 of AZD1222 vaccination. These receptors were obtained from an adult in good health.

V and J are TRBV7-2 and TRBJ2-1; 7 nucleotides line up with TRBD2. CDR1 is SGHTA, CDR2 FQGNSA, per germline. The CDR3 consists of 14 residues. Trimming at V came to 5 bases and at J to 10 bases, leaving 11 bases not matched to a gene. In DNA, the CDR3 is TGTGCCAGCAGCACGACCGGGAGGCCCTGGGAGCAGTTCTTC. Translating it yields CASSTTGRPWEQFF.

This chain uses TRBV10-3 with TRBJ1-5; D is unclear. This CDR3 is 15 amino acids long. V lost 0 bases, J lost 3 bases, and 9 bases lay in between. The germline V gene encodes CDR1 ENHRY and CDR2 SYGVKD. DNA for the CDR3: TGTGCCATCAGTGAGTCGATAGGGAACAATCAGCCCCAGCATTTT. Translated, it gives CAISESIGNNQPQHF.

The CDR3 reads CASTGGQGTEAFF. The CDR3 nucleotides read TGCGCCAGCACGGGAGGGCAAGGGACTGAAGCTTTCTTT. The chain employs TRBV5-1 and TRBJ1-1; the D is unclear. CDR1 and CDR2 from the germline V gene are SGHRS and YFSETQ. Trimming removed 6 bases from V and 5 bases from J, with 14 bases in between. The CDR3 loop spans 13 amino acids.

The chain couples TRBV2 to TRBJ2-5, with TRBD2 matching over 9 bases. The V gene's germline CDR1 is SNHLY and CDR2 FYNNEI. This CDR3 comprises 16 residues. Trimming at V came to 4 bases and at J to 3 bases, leaving 9 bases not matched to a gene. This CDR3 is CASSGSSGRSEETQYF. The CDR3 nucleotides are TGTGCCAGCAGTGGTAGCAGCGGGAGGAGCGAAGAGACCCAGTACTTC. The whole variable domain, remainder taken from reference TRBV2 and TRBJ2-5, is EPEVTQTPSHQVTQMGQEVILRCVPISNHLYFYWYRQILGQKVEFLVSFYNNEISEKSEIFDDQFSVERPDGSNFTLKIRSTKLEDSAMYFCASSGSSGRSEETQYFGPGTRLLVL.

The chain employs TRBV20-1 and TRBJ1-2; unclear D gene. V was clipped by 1 base and J by 7 bases, with 7 bases between them. The germline CDR1 and CDR2 sequences are DFQATT and SNEGSKA (reference sequence). The CDR3 is made up of 11 amino acids. The CDR3 sequence: CSARVRLGYTF. The CDR3 DNA reads as TGCAGTGCTAGAGTTCGGCTTGGCTACACCTTC.

J is TRBJ2-7 and V is TRBV6-1; TRBD2 agrees at 7 bases. CDR3 length: 15 residues. Losses at the gene ends were 1 base for V and 5 bases for J; bases not matched to a gene: 8. Germline CDR1 reads MNHNS; CDR2 reads SASEGT. The CDR3 coding sequence is TGTGCCAGCAGTGAAGTGGGCGGGAGAAACCACGAGCAGTACTTC. It is translated as CASSEVGGRNHEQYF.

J is TRBJ2-1 and V is TRBV5-4; 8 bases fit TRBD1. Germline CDR1 reads SGHNT; CDR2 reads YYREEE (reference sequence). The ends lost 4 bases at V and 1 base at J; junction bases unmatched: 4. The length of the CDR3 is 15 residues. The CDR3 region is CASSPGQGSYNEQFF. As DNA, the CDR3 is TGTGCCAGCAGCCCCGGACAGGGTTCCTACAATGAGCAGTTCTTC.

This rearrangement joins TRBV28 to TRBJ2-1, with 8 bases fitting TRBD1. After removal of 4 bases from V and 10 bases from J, the junction contained 6 bases not matched to a gene. The CDR3 extends over 13 amino acids. Germline V lookup: CDR1 MDHEN, CDR2 SYDVKM. DNA for the CDR3: TGTGCCAGCAGTTCGCAGGGGGCCTGGGAGCAGTTCTTC. It specifies CASSSQGAWEQFF.

The chain links TRBV27 to TRBJ1-2; the match to TRBD1 covers 7 bases. Germline V lookup: CDR1 MNHEY, CDR2 SMNVEV (reference sequence). The CDR3 is made up of 12 amino acids. The V and J ends lost 6 bases and 4 bases, in that order; junction bases with no gene match: 2. CDR3 nucleotide sequence: TGTGCCAGCAGCGGGACAGCCTATGGCTACACCTTC. Residues: CASSGTAYGYTF.

The J gene is TRBJ1-5, the V gene TRBV28, with a possible D match to TRBD1 (5 bases). CDR1 is MDHEN and CDR2 is SYDVKM in the germline V gene. The CDR3 runs 15 residues. With 5 bases removed from V and 4 bases from J, the gap between germline ends came to 15 bases. CDR3 sequence (DNA): TGTGCCAGCAGTCACTCAGGGAACAGGAATCAGCCCCAGCATTTT. Its protein is CASSHSGNRNQPQHF.

CDR3 loop: CASKGVAYNSPLHF. CDR3 DNA sequence: TGTGCCAGTAAGGGGGTCGCCTATAATTCACCCCTCCACTTT. The chain has TRBV6-5 and TRBJ1-6; tentative D call: TRBD1 (6 bases). Germline loops: CDR1 MNHEY, CDR2 SVGAGI. With 9 bases removed from V and 2 bases from J, the gap between germline ends came to 11 bases. There are 14 residues in the CDR3.

V and J are TRBV27 and TRBJ2-7; D may be TRBD1 (5 bases). With 2 bases removed from V and 3 bases from J, the gap between germline ends came to 11 bases. CDR3 length equals 14 residues. The germline gives CDR1 MNHEY, CDR2 SMNVEV (reference sequence). This CDR3 is CASSLDGRVYEQYF. CDR3 nucleotides: TGTGCCAGCAGTTTAGACGGCAGGGTCTACGAGCAGTACTTC.

The rearrangement uses TRBV27 and TRBJ2-3; D is perhaps TRBD2 (5 bases). CDR3 size: 15 residues. Germline lookup yields CDR1 MNHEY and CDR2 SMNVEV (reference sequence). The V and J ends lost 2 bases and 8 bases respectively, with 17 bases between them. As DNA, the CDR3 is TGTGCCAGCAGTTTAAGGTCTAACCGAGGGCCTACGCAGTATTTT. This translates into CASSLRSNRGPTQYF.

The V call is TRBV2, the J call TRBJ1-6, with D maybe TRBD1 (6 bases). CDR3 length: 14 residues. CDR1 SNHLY and CDR2 FYNNEI come from the germline V gene. Trimming stripped 4 bases from V and 9 bases from J, with 13 bases between. The CDR3 DNA sequence: TGTGCCAGCAGTGTTGGGGGGGCTGTTTCACCCCTCCACTTT. Translated, it gives CASSVGGAVSPLHF.

This chain uses TRBV3-1 (or the pseudogene TRBV3-2) with TRBJ2-3; 7 nucleotides match TRBD2. Germline assignment: CDR1 LGHDT and CDR2 YNNKEL (reference sequence). The V gene end was trimmed by 0 bases and the J gene end by 2 bases; junction bases not matched to a gene: 20. CDR3 length equals 21 residues. The CDR3 loop is CASSQDGRRWTDRTHTDTQYF. Here the CDR3 DNA reads TGTGCCAGCAGCCAAGACGGGAGGAGGTGGACGGATCGGACTCACACAGATACGCAGTATTTT.

The V and J genes are TRBV25-1 and TRBJ2-7, with D possibly TRBD1 on 6 matching bases. The germline V gene encodes CDR1 MGHDK and CDR2 SYGVNS. Deletions cut 3 bases from V and 3 bases from J, with 15 bases between. The CDR3 length is 15 residues. The CDR3: CASSDPTGGHYEQYF. DNA of the CDR3: TGTGCCAGCAGTGACCCGACAGGCGGGCACTACGAGCAGTACTTC.

The rearrangement uses TRBV2 and TRBJ2-1, with D perhaps TRBD1 (6 bases). Germline V gene sequence: CDR1 SNHLY, CDR2 FYNNEI. This CDR3 spans 12 amino acids. The germline V and J ends were trimmed by 2 bases and 11 bases, with 10 bases remaining between them. CDR3 coding DNA: TGTGCCAGCAGTGAATTGGGGGCAAAGCAGTTCTTC. Its protein product is CASSELGAKQFF.

This clone was detected once. V gene TRBV4-2 combines with J gene TRBJ1-2; 8 positions match TRBD1. In germline, CDR1 is LGHNA, CDR2 YNFKEQ. The junction had 5 bases not matched to a gene; V was cut back by 1 base and J by 4 bases. CDR3 length: 15 residues. CDR3 coding DNA: TGTGCCAGCAGCCAAGCGACAGGGGTTAGCTATGGCTACACCTTC. It yields the protein CASSQATGVSYGYTF.

The chain combines TRBV7-8 with TRBJ2-5; D is unresolved. V lost 5 bases and J lost 1, with 8 bases in between. The CDR3 totals 13 residues. Germline-derived CDR1 and CDR2 are SGHVS and FQNEAQ. CDR3 sequence (DNA): TGTGCCAGCAGCCCGAGCCTCCAAGAGACCCAGTACTTC. The encoded protein is CASSPSLQETQYF.

V is TRBV19 and J is TRBJ1-1; tentatively, D is TRBD1 (5 bases). Trimming cost V 6 bases and J 4 bases, with 18 bases left between them. This CDR3 has 15 amino acids. CDR1 is LNHDA and CDR2 is SQIVND in the germline V gene (reference sequence). CDR3 sequence (DNA): TGTGCCAGTAGCCCCGGGTGGGGGGGAAGCACTGAAGCTTTCTTT. Its translation: CASSPGWGGSTEAFF. Using reference TRBV19 and TRBJ1-1 for the parts outside the CDR3, the full variable domain is DGGITQSPKYLFRKEGQNVTLSCEQNLNHDAMYWYRQDPGQGLRLIYYSQIVNDFQKGDIAEGYSVSREKKESFPLTVTSAQKNPTAFYLCASSPGWGGSTEAFFGQGTRLTVV.